This TCR beta chain is from a study of cytomegalovirus exposure and HLA in healthy donors. Study results and caveats: Segments of the TCR beta V type were, in most cases, productive about 90% or about 30% of the time in an earlier analysis. With later analysis, a missense DCLRE1C variant became linked to TCR beta V- and J-gene trimming. Highly shared variants forming one cluster were likely a sequencing artifact.

This CDR3 has 12 amino acids. Germline V gene data show CDR1 as MNHNS and CDR2 as SASEGT. Every donor was a healthy person donating bone marrow. A multiplex PCR was run with 60 Vbeta primers and 13 Jbeta primers. TCRdb's table, derived via immunoSEQ multiplex PCR, lists solely in-frame clones and lacks some. This sample has 90,000 or so clones; 82% occur once, and the top ten carry 3.4%. This clone was seen just once. The target antigen is unknown. Compared with germline, one end of the junction differs, possibly owing to a read error. The same CDR3 can be traced to other DNA sequences in this sample. The clonotype originates from a man aged 25 to 40 in good health and CMV-seropositive. This chain joins TRBV6-1 and TRBJ1-5; D perhaps matches TRBD1 (6 bases). Sequenced: PBMCs. Written as DNA, the CDR3 is TGCGCCAGCAGTGAGCCGGGACAACCCCAGCATTTT. The encoded protein is CASSEPGQPQHF.